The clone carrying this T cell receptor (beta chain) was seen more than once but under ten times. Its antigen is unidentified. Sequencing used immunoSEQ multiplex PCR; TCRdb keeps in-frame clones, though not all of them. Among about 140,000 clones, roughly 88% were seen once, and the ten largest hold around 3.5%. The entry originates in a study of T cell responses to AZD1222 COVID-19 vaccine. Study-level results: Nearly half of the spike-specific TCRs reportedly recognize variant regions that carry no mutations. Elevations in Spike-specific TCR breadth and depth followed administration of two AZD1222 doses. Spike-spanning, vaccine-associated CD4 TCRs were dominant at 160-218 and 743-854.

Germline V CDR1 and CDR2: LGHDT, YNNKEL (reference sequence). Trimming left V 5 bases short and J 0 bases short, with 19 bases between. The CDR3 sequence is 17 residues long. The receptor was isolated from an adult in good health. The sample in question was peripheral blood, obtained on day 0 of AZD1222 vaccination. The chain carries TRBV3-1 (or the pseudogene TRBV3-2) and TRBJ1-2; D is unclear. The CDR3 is CASSYRQSVIPNYGYTF. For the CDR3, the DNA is TGTGCCAGCAGCTACCGCCAGAGCGTTATTCCTAACTATGGCTACACCTTC.